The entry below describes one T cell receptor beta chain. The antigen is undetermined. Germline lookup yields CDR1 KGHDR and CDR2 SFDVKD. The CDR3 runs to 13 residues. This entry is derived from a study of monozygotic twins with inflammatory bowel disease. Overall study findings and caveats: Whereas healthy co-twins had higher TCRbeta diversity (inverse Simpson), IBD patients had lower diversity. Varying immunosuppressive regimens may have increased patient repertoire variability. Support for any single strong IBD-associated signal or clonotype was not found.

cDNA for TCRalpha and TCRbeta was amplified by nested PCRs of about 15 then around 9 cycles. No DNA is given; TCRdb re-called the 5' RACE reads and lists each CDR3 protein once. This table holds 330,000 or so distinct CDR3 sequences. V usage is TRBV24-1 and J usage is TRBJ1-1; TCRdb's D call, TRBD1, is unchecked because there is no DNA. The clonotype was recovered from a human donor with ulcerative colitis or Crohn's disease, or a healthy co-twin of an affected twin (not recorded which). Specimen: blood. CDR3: CATSEDRDTEAFF.